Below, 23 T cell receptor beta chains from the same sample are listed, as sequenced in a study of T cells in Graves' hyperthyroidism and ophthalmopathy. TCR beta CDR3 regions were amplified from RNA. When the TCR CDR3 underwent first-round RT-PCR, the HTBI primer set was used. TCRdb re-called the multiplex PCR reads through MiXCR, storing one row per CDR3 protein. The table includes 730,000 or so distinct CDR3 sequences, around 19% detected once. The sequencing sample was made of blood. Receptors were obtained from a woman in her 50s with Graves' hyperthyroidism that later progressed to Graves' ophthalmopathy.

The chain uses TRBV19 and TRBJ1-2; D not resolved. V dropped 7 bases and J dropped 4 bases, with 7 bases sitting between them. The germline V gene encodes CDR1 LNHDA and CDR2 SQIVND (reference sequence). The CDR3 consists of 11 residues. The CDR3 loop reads CASNRSYGYTF. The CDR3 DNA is TGTGCCAGTAACAGATCCTATGGCTACACCTTC.

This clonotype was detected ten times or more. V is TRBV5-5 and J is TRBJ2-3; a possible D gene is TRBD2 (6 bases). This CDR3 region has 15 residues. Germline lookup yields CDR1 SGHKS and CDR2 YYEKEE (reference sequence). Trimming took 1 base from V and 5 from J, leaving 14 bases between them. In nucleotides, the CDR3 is TGTGCCAGCAGCTTGATCCCAGGGAGGAGAGATACGCAGTATTTT. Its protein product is CASSLIPGRRDTQYF.

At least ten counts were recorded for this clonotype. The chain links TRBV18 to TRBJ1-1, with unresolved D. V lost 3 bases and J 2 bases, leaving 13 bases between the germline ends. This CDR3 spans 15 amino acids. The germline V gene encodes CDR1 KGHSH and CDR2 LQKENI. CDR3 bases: TGTGCCAGCTCACCGGTCGCAGTGCCAAACACTGAAGCTTTCTTT. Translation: CASSPVAVPNTEAFF.

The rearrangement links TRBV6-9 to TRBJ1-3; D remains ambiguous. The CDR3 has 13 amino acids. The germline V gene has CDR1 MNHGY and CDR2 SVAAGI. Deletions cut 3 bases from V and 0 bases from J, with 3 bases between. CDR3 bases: TGTGCCAGCAGTTACTTCTCTGGAAACACCATATATTTT. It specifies CASSYFSGNTIYF.

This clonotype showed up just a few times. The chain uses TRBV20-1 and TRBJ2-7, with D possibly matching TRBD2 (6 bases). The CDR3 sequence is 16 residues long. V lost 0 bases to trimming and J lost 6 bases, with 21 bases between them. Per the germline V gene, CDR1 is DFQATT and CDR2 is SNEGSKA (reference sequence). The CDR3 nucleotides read TGCAGTGCTAGAGACATCTCACGGGGGACCATACTCGAGCAGTACTTC. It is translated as CSARDISRGTILEQYF.

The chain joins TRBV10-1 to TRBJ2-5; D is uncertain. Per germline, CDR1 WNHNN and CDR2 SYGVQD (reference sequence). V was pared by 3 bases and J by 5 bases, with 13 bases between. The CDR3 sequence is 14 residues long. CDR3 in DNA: TGCGCCAGCAGTGAAGGTAGATCCTGGGAGACCCAGTACTTC. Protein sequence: CASSEGRSWETQYF.

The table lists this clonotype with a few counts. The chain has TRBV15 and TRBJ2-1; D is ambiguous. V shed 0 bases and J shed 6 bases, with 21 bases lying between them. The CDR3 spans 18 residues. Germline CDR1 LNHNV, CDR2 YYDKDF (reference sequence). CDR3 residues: CATSRDLVGTPSTNEQFF. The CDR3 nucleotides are TGTGCCACCAGCAGAGACCTAGTGGGAACCCCGAGCACCAATGAGCAGTTCTTC.

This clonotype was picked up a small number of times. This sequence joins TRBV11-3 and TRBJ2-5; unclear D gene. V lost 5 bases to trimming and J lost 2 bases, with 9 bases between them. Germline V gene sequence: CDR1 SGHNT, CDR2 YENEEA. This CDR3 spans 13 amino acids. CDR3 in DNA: TGTGCCAGCAGCCAGGACCATCAAGAGACCCAGTACTTC. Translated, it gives CASSQDHQETQYF. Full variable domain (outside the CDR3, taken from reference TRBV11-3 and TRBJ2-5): EAGVVQSPRYKIIEKKQPVAFWCNPISGHNTLYWYLQNLGQGPELLIRYENEEAVDDSQLPKDRFSAERLKGVDSTLKIQPAELGDSAVYLCASSQDHQETQYFGPGTRLLVL.

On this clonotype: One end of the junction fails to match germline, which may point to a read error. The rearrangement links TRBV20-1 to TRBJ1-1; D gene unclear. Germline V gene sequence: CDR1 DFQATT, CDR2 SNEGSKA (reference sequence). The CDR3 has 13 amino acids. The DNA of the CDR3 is TGCAGTGCTAGTTTCAAAGAGAACACTAAAGCTTTCTTT. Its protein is CSASFKENTKAFF.

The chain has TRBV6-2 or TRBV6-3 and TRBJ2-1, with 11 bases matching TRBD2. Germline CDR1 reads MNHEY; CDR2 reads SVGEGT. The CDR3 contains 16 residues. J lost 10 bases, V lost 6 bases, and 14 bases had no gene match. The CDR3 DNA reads TGTGCCAGCAGCCCTCGTGGGCTAGCGGGGGGCTGGGAGCAGTTCTTC. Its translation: CASSPRGLAGGWEQFF.

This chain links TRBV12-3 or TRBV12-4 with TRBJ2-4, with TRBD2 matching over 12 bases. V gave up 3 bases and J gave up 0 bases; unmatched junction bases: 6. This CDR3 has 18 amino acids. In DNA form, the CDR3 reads TGTGCCAGCAGTTTCCGGACTAGCGGGGTGCTAGCCAAAAACATTCAGTACTTC. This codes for CASSFRTSGVLAKNIQYF.

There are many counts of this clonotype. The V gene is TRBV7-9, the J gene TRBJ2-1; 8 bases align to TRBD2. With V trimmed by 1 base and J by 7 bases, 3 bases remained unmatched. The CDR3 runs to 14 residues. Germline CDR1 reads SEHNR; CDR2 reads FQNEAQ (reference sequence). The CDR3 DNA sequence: TGTGCCAGCAGCTTAGAGGTAGCGGGGAATGAGCAGTTCTTC. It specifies CASSLEVAGNEQFF.

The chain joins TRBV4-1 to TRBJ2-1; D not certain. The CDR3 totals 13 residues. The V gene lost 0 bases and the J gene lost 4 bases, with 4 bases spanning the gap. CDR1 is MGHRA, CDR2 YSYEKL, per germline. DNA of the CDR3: TGCGCCAGCAGCCAAGAAAATTACAATGAGCAGTTCTTC. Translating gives CASSQENYNEQFF.

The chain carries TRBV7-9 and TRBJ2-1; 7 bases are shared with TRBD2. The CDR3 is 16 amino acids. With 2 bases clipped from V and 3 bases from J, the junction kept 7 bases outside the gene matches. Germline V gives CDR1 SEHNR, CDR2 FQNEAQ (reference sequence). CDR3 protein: CASSLFRGGGYNEQFF. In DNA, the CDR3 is TGTGCCAGCAGCTTATTCCGTGGGGGGGGCTACAATGAGCAGTTCTTC. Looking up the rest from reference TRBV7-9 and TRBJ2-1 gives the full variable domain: DTGVSQNPRHKITKRGQNVTFRCDPISEHNRLYWYRQTLGQGPEFLTYFQNEAQLEKSRLLSDRFSAERPKGSFSTLEIQRTEQGDSAMYLCASSLFRGGGYNEQFFGPGTRLTVL.

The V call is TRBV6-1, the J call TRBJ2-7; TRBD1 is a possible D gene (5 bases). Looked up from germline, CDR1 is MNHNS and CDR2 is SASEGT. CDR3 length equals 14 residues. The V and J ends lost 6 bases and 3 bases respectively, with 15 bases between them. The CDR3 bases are TGTGCCAGCAGCTTGACAGAGGTAGGCTACGAGCAGTACTTC. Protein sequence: CASSLTEVGYEQYF.

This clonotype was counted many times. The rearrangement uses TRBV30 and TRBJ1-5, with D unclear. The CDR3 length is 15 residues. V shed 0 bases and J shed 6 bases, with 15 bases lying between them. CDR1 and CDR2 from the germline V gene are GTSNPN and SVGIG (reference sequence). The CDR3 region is CAWSVEPGGRQPQHF. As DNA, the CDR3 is TGTGCCTGGAGTGTAGAGCCTGGCGGTCGTCAGCCCCAGCATTTT.

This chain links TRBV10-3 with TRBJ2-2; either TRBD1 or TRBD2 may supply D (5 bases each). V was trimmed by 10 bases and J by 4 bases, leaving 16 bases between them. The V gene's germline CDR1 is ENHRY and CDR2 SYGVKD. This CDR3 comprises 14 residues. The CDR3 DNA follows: TGTGCCACCTTAGTTGGTGGGGGCACCGGGGAGCTGTTTTTT. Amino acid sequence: CATLVGGGTGELFF.

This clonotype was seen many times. CDR3 in amino acids: CASSLFQGTEAFF. CDR3 bases: TGTGCCAGCAGCTTATTCCAAGGGACTGAAGCTTTCTTT. This sequence joins TRBV7-2 and TRBJ1-1; D call uncertain. The V end lost 2 bases, the J end lost 5 bases, and 9 bases lay between the germline ends. Germline CDR1 is SGHTA and CDR2 is FQGNSA. CDR3 length: 13 amino acids.

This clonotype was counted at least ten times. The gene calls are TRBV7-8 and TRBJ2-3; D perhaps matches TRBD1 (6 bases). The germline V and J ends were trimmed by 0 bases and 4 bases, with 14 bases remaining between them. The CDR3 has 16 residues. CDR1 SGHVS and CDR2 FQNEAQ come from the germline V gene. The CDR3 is CASSLASQGGSDTQYF. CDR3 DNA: TGTGCCAGCAGCTTAGCGTCACAGGGTGGTTCAGATACGCAGTATTTT. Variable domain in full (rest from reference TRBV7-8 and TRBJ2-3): GAGVSQSPRYKVAKRGQDVALRCDPISGHVSLFWYQQALGQGPEFLTYFQNEAQLDKSGLPSDRFFAERPEGSVSTLKIQRTQQEDSAVYLCASSLASQGGSDTQYFGPGTRLTVL.

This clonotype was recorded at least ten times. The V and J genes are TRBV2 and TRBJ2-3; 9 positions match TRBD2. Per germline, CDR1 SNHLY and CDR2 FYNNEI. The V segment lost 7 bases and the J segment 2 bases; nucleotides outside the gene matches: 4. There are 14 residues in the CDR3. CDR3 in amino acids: CASKPGLATDTQYF. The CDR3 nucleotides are TGTGCCAGCAAACCGGGACTAGCCACAGATACGCAGTATTTT.

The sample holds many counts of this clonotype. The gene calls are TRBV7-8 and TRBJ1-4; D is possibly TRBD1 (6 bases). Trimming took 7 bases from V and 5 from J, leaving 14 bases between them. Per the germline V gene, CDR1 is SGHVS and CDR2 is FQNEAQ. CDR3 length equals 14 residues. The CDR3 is CASTATRGNEKLFF. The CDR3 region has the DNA TGTGCCAGCACCGCCACCAGGGGAAATGAAAAACTGTTTTTT.

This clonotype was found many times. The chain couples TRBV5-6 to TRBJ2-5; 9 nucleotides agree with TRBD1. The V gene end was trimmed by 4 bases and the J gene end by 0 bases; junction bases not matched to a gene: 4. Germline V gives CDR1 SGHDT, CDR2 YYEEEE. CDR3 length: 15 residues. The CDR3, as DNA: TGTGCCAGCAGCCATGGACAGGGGTACCAAGAGACCCAGTACTTC. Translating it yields CASSHGQGYQETQYF.

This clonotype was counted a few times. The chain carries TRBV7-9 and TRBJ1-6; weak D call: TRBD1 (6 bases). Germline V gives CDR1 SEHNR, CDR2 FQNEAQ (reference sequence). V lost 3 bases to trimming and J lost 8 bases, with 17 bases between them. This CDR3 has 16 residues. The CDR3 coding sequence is TGTGCCAGCAGCTTTCGACAGGCGCTATCGGATTCACCCCTCCACTTT. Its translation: CASSFRQALSDSPLHF.